The clone carrying this T cell receptor beta chain was detected many times. Its antigen is still unknown. The CDR3 has 15 residues. Trimming left V 6 bases short and J 4 bases short, with 18 bases between. Germline V gives CDR1 MNHNS, CDR2 SASEGT. The data were obtained in a study of shared clonotypes between healthy human individuals. Notes on the study in general: A handful of donors shared around 5.2% of their naive CD4 clonotypes. Richness estimates generally favored naive over memory subsets. Rarefaction curves obtained for sorted subsets showed sequencing incomplete despite large depth.

Genomic DNA from each subset was divided evenly over several immunoSEQ plates. Profiled with immunoSEQ multiplex PCR; TCRdb holds only in-frame clones, not every one. The table includes 1 million to 1.2 million clones, 77% detected once. The chain uses TRBV6-1 and TRBJ2-5; tentatively, D is TRBD2 (6 bases). Sample: memory CD4+ T cells from PBMCs. Subset specified: CD45RA-negative fraction. The TCR comes from a man between 18 and 29 years old in good health. Some clones in this sample may be carry-over from other donors' samples. This chain's CDR3 is CASRARDGGAETQYF. The CDR3 bases are TGTGCCAGCAGGGCCCGGGACGGCGGGGCAGAGACCCAGTACTTC.